This T cell receptor (beta chain) was captured in a study of control samples from healthy donors and cancer patients. Assay: immunoSEQ multiplex PCR; the TCRdb copy retains only in-frame clones and omits some. The sample has 60,000 or so clones, over 75% seen once. Trimming pared 8 bases from V and 0 bases from J, leaving 10 bases between. This CDR3 is 13 amino acids long. Germline V CDR1 and CDR2: MDHEN, SYDVKM. The specimen sequenced was blood. This TCR was sampled from a man aged 50-59 years in good health. The chain is built from TRBV28 and TRBJ1-2; possible D gene TRBD1, 6 bases. The CDR3: CASRDTSNYGYTF. CDR3 nucleotide sequence: TGTGCCAGCCGGGACACTTCTAACTATGGCTACACCTTC.